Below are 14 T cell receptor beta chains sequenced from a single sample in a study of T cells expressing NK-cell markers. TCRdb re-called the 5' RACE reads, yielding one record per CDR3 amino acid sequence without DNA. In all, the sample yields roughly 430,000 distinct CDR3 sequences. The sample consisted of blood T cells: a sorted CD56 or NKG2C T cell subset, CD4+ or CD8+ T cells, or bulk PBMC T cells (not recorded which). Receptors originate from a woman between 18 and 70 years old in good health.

The CDR3: CASSRTGGWIDEAFF. J is TRBJ1-1 and V is TRBV5-1; no DNA is available, so the TRBD1 call from TCRdb remains unchecked. Germline V CDR1 and CDR2: SGHRS, YFSETQ. The CDR3 has 15 residues.

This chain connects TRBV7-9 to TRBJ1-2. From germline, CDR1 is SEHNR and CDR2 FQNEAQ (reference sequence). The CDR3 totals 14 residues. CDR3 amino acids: CASSLPGANYGYTF.

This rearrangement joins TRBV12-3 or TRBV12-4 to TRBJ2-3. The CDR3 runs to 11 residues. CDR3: CASSRFDTQYF.

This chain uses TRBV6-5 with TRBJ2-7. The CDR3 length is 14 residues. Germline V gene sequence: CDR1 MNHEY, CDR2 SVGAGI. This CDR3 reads CASSYDLRTYEQYF.

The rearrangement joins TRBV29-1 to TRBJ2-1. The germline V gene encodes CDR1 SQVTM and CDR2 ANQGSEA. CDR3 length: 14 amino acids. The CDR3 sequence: CSFIGLGSYNEQFF.

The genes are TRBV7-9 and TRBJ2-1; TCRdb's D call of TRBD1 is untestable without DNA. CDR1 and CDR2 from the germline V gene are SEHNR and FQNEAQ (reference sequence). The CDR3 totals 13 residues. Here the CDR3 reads CASSSTWTGYLFF.

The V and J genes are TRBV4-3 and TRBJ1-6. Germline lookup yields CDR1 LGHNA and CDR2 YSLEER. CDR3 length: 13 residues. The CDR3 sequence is CASSQNSNTPLHF.

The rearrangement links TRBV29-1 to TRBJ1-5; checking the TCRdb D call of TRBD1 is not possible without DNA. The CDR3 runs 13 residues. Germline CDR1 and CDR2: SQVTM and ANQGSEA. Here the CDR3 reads CSVGQGSNQPQHF.

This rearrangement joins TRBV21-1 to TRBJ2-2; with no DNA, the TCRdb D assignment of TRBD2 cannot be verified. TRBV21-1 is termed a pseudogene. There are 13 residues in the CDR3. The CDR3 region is CASRDWNTGELFF.

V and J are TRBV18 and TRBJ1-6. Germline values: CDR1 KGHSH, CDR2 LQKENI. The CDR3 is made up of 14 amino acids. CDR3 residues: CASSARDRDSPLHF. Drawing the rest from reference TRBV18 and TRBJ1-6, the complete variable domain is NAGVMQNPRHLVRRRGQEARLRCSPMKGHSHVYWYRQLPEEGLKFMVYLQKENIIDESGMPKERFSAEFPKEGPSILRIQQVVRGDSAAYFCASSARDRDSPLHFGNGTRLTVT.

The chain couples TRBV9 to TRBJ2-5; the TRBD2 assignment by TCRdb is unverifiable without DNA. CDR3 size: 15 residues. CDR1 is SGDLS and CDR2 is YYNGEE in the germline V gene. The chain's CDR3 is CASSAPTSGWETQYF. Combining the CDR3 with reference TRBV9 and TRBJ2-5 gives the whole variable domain DSGVTQTPKHLITATGQRVTLRCSPRSGDLSVYWYQQSLDQGLQFLIQYYNGEERAKGNILERFSAQQFPDLHSELNLSSLELGDSALYFCASSAPTSGWETQYFGPGTRLLVL.

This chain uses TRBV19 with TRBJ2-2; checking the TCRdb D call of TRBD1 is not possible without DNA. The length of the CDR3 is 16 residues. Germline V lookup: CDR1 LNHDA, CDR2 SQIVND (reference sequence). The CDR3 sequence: CASSPGTGGNVGELFF.

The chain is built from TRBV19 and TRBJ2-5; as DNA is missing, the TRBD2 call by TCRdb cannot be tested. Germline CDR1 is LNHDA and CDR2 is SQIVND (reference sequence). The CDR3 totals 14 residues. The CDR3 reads CASSISSSRETQYF.

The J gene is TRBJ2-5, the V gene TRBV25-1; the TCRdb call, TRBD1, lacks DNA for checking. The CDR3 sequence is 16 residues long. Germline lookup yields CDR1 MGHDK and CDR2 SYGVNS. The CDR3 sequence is CASSPAGVLTRETQYF.